What follows are 17 T cell receptor beta chains derived from one specimen sequenced in a study of blood T cell repertoires in COVID-19. Data came from immunoSEQ multiplex PCR; TCRdb stores just in-frame clones and leaves some out. The profile shows 150,000 or so clones, 84% of them singletons. Sequences were obtained from peripheral blood. Source of these receptors: a woman aged 50 to 60 in a cohort sampled during active or convalescent COVID-19.

This sequence joins TRBV29-1 and TRBJ1-2, with D possibly TRBD1 on 6 matching bases. Germline V gives CDR1 SQVTM, CDR2 ANQGSEA. CDR3 length: 12 amino acids. Deletions cut 6 bases from V and 2 bases from J, with 10 bases between. CDR3 residues: CSVRTANYGYTF. CDR3 nucleotide sequence: TGCAGCGTGAGGACAGCGAACTATGGCTACACCTTC.

The chain uses TRBV5-1 and TRBJ2-7; 7 bases are shared with TRBD2. V gave up 2 bases and J gave up 2 bases; unmatched junction bases: 4. The CDR3 loop spans 14 amino acids. Per the germline V gene, CDR1 is SGHRS and CDR2 is YFSETQ. CDR3: CASSFTGTTYEQYF. CDR3 in DNA: TGCGCCAGCAGCTTCACCGGGACTACCTACGAGCAGTACTTC.

This chain links TRBV30 with TRBJ2-1, with 10 bases fitting TRBD1. CDR1 GTSNPN and CDR2 SVGIG come from the germline V gene (reference sequence). Losses at the gene ends were 8 bases for V and 5 bases for J; bases not matched to a gene: 6. CDR3 length equals 13 residues. CDR3 DNA sequence: TGTGCCCACGACAGGGGGCTCGACAATGAGCAGTTCTTC. It encodes CAHDRGLDNEQFF.

J is TRBJ1-1 and V is TRBV4-2; unclear D gene. Germline assignment: CDR1 LGHNA and CDR2 YNFKEQ. The germline V and J ends were trimmed by 1 base and 6 bases, with 15 bases remaining between them. The CDR3 totals 15 residues. This CDR3 is CASSQGFSGIAEAFF. The CDR3 coding sequence is TGTGCCAGCAGCCAAGGGTTTTCGGGAATTGCTGAAGCTTTCTTT.

The chain joins TRBV5-1 to TRBJ2-3; 7 bases line up with TRBD2. This CDR3 comprises 15 residues. V gave up 4 bases and J gave up 1 base; unmatched junction bases: 6. Germline CDR1 SGHRS, CDR2 YFSETQ. The CDR3: CASSLGGGRTDTQYF. CDR3 sequence (DNA): TGCGCCAGCAGCCTCGGGGGAGGGCGCACAGATACGCAGTATTTT. Complete variable domain (other parts from reference TRBV5-1 and TRBJ2-3): KAGVTQTPRYLIKTRGQQVTLSCSPISGHRSVSWYQQTPGQGLQFLFEYFSETQRNKGNFPGRFSGRQFSNSRSEMNVSTLELGDSALYLCASSLGGGRTDTQYFGPGTRLTVL.

The gene calls are TRBV5-1 and TRBJ2-3, with TRBD2 identical over 12 bases. Germline CDR1 reads SGHRS; CDR2 reads YFSETQ. CDR3 length equals 15 residues. V lost 7 bases to trimming and J lost 4 bases; unmatched junction nucleotides: 7. CDR3 residues: CASVLAGGPSDTQYF. CDR3 bases: TGCGCCAGCGTCCTAGCGGGGGGGCCGTCAGATACGCAGTATTTT. The full variable domain, in which reference TRBV5-1 and TRBJ2-3 provide the parts outside the CDR3, is KAGVTQTPRYLIKTRGQQVTLSCSPISGHRSVSWYQQTPGQGLQFLFEYFSETQRNKGNFPGRFSGRQFSNSRSEMNVSTLELGDSALYLCASVLAGGPSDTQYFGPGTRLTVL.

The rearrangement links TRBV5-1 to TRBJ2-7; 8 positions match TRBD2. Germline CDR1 is SGHRS and CDR2 is YFSETQ. J was trimmed by 2 bases and V by 0 bases; bases with no gene match: 4. CDR3 length: 15 residues. The CDR3 spells CASSLGGGGTYEQYF. CDR3 DNA: TGCGCCAGCAGCTTGGGTGGCGGGGGGACCTACGAGCAGTACTTC.

With respect to this clone: At the DNA level, this CDR3 is encoded by other sequences in the same sample as well. The chain couples TRBV10-1 to TRBJ1-1; possibly TRBD1 for D (6 bases). The CDR3 totals 15 residues. Trimming cost V 0 bases and J 1 base, with 9 bases left between them. Germline V CDR1 and CDR2: WNHNN, SYGVQD (reference sequence). The CDR3 loop is CASSESGRGNTEAFF. Here the CDR3 DNA reads TGCGCCAGCAGTGAGTCGGGCAGGGGGAACACTGAAGCTTTCTTT.

The chain joins TRBV19 to TRBJ1-5; TRBD1 matches 9 bases. V was clipped by 5 bases and J by 3 bases; unmatched bases: 8. CDR3 length: 16 amino acids. Germline CDR1 LNHDA, CDR2 SQIVND (reference sequence). The CDR3 coding sequence is TGTGCCAGTAGTGCCGGGACAGGGATCATCAATCAGCCCCAGCATTTT. Translated, it gives CASSAGTGIINQPQHF.

This clone was counted only a few times. The chain employs TRBV3-1 (or the pseudogene TRBV3-2) and TRBJ1-2; possible D gene TRBD1, 6 bases. Deletions cut 2 bases from V and 8 bases from J, with 12 bases between. CDR1 is LGHDT and CDR2 is YNNKEL in the germline V gene (reference sequence). This CDR3 region has 13 residues. In DNA form, the CDR3 reads TGTGCCAGCAGCCAAAGAGGGGGTGGGGGCTACACCTTC. Translating it yields CASSQRGGGGYTF.

The rearrangement joins TRBV6-5 to TRBJ2-3; 10 positions match TRBD1. The CDR3 spans 15 residues. V lost 6 bases, J lost 7 bases, and 10 bases stayed unmatched. Germline V gives CDR1 MNHEY, CDR2 SVGAGI. Written as DNA, the CDR3 is TGTGCCAGCAGATACGGGACAGGGGACTTGAATACGCAGTATTTT. It codes for CASRYGTGDLNTQYF.

This clone was seen once. V and J are TRBV13 and TRBJ1-6; TRBD1 agrees at 9 bases. The V gene's germline CDR1 is PRHDT and CDR2 FYEKMQ (reference sequence). V gave up 0 bases and J gave up 6 bases; unmatched junction bases: 9. The CDR3 contains 18 residues. DNA for the CDR3: TGTGCCAGCAGCTTAGGGGGCGGGACAGGGTTTCCTAATTCACCCCTCCACTTT. Translation: CASSLGGGTGFPNSPLHF.

This clone has just a few counts. This chain links TRBV3-1 (or the pseudogene TRBV3-2) with TRBJ1-1; D possibly corresponds to TRBD1 (5 bases). The CDR3 extends over 14 amino acids. V was pared by 6 bases and J by 5 bases, with 16 bases between. The V gene's germline CDR1 is LGHDT and CDR2 YNNKEL (reference sequence). For the CDR3, the DNA is TGTGCCAGCAGTCAAAATGCGGGGGTAACTGAAGCTTTCTTT. Protein product: CASSQNAGVTEAFF.

The chain couples TRBV27 to TRBJ1-5; D gene unclear. Germline loops: CDR1 MNHEY, CDR2 SMNVEV (reference sequence). This CDR3 is 14 amino acids long. V was pared by 0 bases and J by 3 bases, with 6 bases between. The CDR3: CASSLSSDNQPQHF. The CDR3 coding sequence is TGTGCCAGCAGTTTATCGTCAGACAATCAGCCCCAGCATTTT.

The chain recombines TRBV7-9 with TRBJ2-3; D is undetermined. The CDR3 runs to 12 residues. The V and J ends lost 5 bases and 6 bases respectively, with 9 bases between them. Germline V lookup: CDR1 SEHNR, CDR2 FQNEAQ (reference sequence). Written as DNA, the CDR3 is TGTGCCAGCAGCCTTCAGAGGGATACGCAGTATTTT. Protein sequence: CASSLQRDTQYF. Supplemented by reference TRBV7-9 and TRBJ2-3, the full variable domain reads DTGVSQNPRHKITKRGQNVTFRCDPISEHNRLYWYRQTLGQGPEFLTYFQNEAQLEKSRLLSDRFSAERPKGSFSTLEIQRTEQGDSAMYLCASSLQRDTQYFGPGTRLTVL.

This clone was seen once. The J gene is TRBJ1-3, the V gene TRBV5-1, with a possible D match to TRBD1 (5 bases). With 4 bases removed from V and 3 bases from J, the gap between germline ends came to 14 bases. This CDR3 comprises 15 residues. Germline V CDR1 and CDR2: SGHRS, YFSETQ. In nucleotides, the CDR3 is TGCGCCAGCAGCCTCGGGACTACTGATGGAAACACCATATATTTT. Amino acids: CASSLGTTDGNTIYF.

This chain joins TRBV11-3 and TRBJ2-1, with D possibly being TRBD1 (5 bases). Trimming removed 1 base at V and 7 bases at J, with 14 bases between. Germline V gene sequence: CDR1 SGHNT, CDR2 YENEEA. The CDR3 contains 15 residues. The CDR3 DNA follows: TGTGCCAGCAGCTTAGGTACAGGATCGGCTAATGAGCAGTTCTTC. It encodes CASSLGTGSANEQFF. The whole variable domain, filled in from reference TRBV11-3 and TRBJ2-1, reads EAGVVQSPRYKIIEKKQPVAFWCNPISGHNTLYWYLQNLGQGPELLIRYENEEAVDDSQLPKDRFSAERLKGVDSTLKIQPAELGDSAVYLCASSLGTGSANEQFFGPGTRLTVL.